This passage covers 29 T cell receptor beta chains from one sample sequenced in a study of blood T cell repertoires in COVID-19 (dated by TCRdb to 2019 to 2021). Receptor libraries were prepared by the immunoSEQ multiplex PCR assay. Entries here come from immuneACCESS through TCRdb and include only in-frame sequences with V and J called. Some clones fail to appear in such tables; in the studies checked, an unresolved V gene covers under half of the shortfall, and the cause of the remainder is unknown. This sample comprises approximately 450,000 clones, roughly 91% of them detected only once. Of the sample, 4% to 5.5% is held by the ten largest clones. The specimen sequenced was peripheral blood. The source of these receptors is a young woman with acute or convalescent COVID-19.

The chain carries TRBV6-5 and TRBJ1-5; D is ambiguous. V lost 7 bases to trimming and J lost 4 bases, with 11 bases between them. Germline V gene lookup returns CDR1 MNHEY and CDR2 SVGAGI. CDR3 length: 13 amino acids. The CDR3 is CASMLSYNQPQHF. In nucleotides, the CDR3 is TGTGCCAGCATGCTCAGTTATAATCAGCCCCAGCATTTT.

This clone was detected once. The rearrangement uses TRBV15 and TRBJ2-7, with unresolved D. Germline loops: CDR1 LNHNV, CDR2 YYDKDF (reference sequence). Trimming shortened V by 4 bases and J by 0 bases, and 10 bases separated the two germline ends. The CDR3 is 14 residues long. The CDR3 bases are TGTGCCACCAGCATGGTTACAAGCTCCTACGAGCAGTACTTC. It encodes CATSMVTSSYEQYF.

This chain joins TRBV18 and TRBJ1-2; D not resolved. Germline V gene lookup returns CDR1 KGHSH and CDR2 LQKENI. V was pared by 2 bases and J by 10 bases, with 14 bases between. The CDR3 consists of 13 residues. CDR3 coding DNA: TGTGCCAGCTCACCAAAGGAGACCGCCCACTACACCTTC. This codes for CASSPKETAHYTF.

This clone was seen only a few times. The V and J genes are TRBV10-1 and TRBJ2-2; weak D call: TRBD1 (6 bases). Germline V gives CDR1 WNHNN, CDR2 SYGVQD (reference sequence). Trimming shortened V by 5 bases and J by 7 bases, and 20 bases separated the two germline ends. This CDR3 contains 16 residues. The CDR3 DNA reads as TGCGCCAGCAGTCCCAGGGGCCGGGTTCCGAGCGGGGAGCTGTTTTTT. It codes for CASSPRGRVPSGELFF.

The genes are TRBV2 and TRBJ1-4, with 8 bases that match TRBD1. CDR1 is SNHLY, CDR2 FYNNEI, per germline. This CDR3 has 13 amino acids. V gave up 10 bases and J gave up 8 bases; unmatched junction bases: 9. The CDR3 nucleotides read TGTGCCAACAGGGGGTTTTCAGGGGAAAAACTGTTTTTT. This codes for CANRGFSGEKLFF.

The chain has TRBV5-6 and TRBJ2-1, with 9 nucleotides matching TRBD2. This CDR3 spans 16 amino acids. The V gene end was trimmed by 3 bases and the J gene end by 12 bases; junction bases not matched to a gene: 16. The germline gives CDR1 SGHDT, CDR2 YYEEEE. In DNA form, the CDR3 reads TGTGCCAGCAGCTCCCTCGGTGGTAGCGGGGGTCAGGGGCAGTTCTTC. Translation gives CASSSLGGSGGQGQFF.

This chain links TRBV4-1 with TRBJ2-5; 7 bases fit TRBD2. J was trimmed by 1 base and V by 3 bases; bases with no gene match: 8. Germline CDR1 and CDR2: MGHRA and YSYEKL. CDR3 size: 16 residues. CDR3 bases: TGCGCCAGCAGCCAGAAAAACTTAGCGGGCCAAGAGACCCAGTACTTC. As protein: CASSQKNLAGQETQYF.

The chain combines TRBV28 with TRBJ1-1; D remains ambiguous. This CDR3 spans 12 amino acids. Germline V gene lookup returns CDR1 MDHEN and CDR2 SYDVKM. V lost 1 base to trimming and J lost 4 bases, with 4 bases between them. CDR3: CASSLFSTEAFF. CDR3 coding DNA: TGTGCCAGCAGTTTATTCTCCACTGAAGCTTTCTTT.

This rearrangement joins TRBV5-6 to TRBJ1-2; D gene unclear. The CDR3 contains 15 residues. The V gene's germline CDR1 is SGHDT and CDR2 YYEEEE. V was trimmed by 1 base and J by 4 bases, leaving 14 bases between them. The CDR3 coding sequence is TGTGCCAGCAGCTTGATCGGGGTAAAATCCTATGGCTACACCTTC. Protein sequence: CASSLIGVKSYGYTF.

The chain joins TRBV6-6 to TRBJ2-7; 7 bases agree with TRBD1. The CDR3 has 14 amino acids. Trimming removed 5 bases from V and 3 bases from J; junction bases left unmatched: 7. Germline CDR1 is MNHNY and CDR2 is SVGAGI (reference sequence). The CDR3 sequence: CASSAPGTDYEQYF. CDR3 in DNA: TGTGCCAGCAGTGCACCCGGGACAGACTACGAGCAGTACTTC.

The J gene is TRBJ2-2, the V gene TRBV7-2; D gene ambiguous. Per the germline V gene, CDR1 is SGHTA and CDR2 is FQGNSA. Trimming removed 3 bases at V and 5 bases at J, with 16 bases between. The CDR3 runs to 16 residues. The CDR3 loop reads CASSFPSGEWTGELFF. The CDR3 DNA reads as TGTGCCAGCAGCTTTCCTAGTGGCGAATGGACCGGGGAGCTGTTTTTT.

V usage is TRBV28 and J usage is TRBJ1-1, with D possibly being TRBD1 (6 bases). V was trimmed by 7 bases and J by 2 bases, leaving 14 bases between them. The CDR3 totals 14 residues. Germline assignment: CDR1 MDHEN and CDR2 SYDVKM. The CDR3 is CASNPRGSNTEAFF. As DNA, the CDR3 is TGTGCCAGCAATCCCAGGGGTTCAAACACTGAAGCTTTCTTT.

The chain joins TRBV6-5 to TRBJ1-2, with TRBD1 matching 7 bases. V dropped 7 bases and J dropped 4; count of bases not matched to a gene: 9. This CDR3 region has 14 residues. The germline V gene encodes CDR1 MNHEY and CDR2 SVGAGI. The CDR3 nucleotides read TGTGCCAGCAAGTCGATCCAGGGGGTCTATGGCTACACCTTC. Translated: CASKSIQGVYGYTF.

The CDR3 region is CASSAPLAGGSDTQYF. CDR3 nucleotide sequence: TGTGCCAGCAGCGCACCACTAGCGGGGGGTTCAGATACGCAGTATTTT. The chain is built from TRBV27 and TRBJ2-3, with 12 nucleotides matching TRBD2. This CDR3 is built from 16 residues. Germline V gene lookup returns CDR1 MNHEY and CDR2 SMNVEV (reference sequence). J was trimmed by 4 bases and V by 6 bases; bases with no gene match: 8.

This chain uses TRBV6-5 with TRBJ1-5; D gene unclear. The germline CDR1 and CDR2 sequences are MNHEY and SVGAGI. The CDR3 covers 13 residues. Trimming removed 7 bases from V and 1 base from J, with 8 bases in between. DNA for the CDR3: TGTGCCAGCAACCGCGAGAGCAATCAGCCCCAGCATTTT. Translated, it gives CASNRESNQPQHF.

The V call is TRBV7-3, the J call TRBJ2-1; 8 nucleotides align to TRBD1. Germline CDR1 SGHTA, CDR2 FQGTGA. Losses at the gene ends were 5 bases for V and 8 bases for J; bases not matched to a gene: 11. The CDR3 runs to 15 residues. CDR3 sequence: CASSRNGQGGDEQFF. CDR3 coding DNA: TGTGCCAGCAGCCGTAATGGACAGGGAGGAGATGAGCAGTTCTTC.

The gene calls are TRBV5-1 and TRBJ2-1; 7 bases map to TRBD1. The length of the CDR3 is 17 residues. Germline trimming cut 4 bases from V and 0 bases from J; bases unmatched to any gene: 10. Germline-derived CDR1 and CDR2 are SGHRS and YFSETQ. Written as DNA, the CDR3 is TGCGCCAGCAGCCCCCTAGGGGGCATAAGCTCCTACAATGAGCAGTTCTTC. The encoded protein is CASSPLGGISSYNEQFF.

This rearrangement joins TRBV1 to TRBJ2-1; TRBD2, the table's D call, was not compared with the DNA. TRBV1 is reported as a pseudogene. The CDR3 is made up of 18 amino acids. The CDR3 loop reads CTSSQDLRGAGSYNEQFF. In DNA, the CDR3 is TGCACCAGCAGCCAAGATCTGCGGGGGGCGGGGTCCTACAATGAGCAGTTCTTC.

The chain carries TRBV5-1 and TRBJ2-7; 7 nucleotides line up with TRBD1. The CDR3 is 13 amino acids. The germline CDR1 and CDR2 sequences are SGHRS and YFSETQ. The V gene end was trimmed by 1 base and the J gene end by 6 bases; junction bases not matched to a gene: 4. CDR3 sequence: CASSLTGVGEQYF. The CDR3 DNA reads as TGCGCCAGCAGCTTGACAGGGGTCGGCGAGCAGTACTTC. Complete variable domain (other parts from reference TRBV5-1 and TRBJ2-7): KAGVTQTPRYLIKTRGQQVTLSCSPISGHRSVSWYQQTPGQGLQFLFEYFSETQRNKGNFPGRFSGRQFSNSRSEMNVSTLELGDSALYLCASSLTGVGEQYFGPGTRLTVT.

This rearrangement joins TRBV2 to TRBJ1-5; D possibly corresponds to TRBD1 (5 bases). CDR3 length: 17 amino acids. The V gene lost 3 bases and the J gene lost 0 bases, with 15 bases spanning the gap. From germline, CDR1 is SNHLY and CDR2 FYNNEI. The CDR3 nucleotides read TGTGCCAGCAGTGAGCGGGGAACAGGCAATAGCAATCAGCCCCAGCATTTT. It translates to CASSERGTGNSNQPQHF.

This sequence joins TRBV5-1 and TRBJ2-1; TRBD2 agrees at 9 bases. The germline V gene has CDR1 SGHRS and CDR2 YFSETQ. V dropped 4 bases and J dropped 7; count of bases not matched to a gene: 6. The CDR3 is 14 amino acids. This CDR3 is CASSQTAGGNEQFF. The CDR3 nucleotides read TGCGCCAGCAGCCAAACCGCGGGGGGGAATGAGCAGTTCTTC.

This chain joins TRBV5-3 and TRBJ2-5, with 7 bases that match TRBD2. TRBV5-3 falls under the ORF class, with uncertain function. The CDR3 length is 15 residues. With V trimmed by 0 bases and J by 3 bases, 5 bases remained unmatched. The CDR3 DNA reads TGTGCCAGAAGCTTGGAGGCTAGCGGAGAAGAGACCCAGTACTTC. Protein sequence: CARSLEASGEETQYF.

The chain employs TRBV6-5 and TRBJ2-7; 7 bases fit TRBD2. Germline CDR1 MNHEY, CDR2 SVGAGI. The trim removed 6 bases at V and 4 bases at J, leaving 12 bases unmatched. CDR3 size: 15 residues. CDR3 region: CASSTSGGKGYEQYF. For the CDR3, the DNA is TGTGCCAGCAGCACCTCCGGGGGGAAGGGGTACGAGCAGTACTTC.

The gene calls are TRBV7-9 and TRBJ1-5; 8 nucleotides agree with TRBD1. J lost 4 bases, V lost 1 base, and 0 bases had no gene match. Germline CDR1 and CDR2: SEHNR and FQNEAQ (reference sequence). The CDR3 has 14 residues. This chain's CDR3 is CASSLGQGNQPQHF. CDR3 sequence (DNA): TGTGCCAGCAGCTTAGGACAGGGGAATCAGCCCCAGCATTTT.

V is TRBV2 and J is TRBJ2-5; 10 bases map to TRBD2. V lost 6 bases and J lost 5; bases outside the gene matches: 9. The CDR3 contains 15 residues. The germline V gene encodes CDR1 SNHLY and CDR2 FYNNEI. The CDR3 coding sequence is TGTGCCAGCAGAGAAACTAGCGGGGTTTACGAGACCCAGTACTTC. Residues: CASRETSGVYETQYF.

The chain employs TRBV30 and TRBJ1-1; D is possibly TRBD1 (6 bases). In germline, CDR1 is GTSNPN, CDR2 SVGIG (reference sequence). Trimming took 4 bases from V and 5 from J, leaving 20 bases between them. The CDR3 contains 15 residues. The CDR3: CAWILRGARITEAFF. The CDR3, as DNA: TGTGCCTGGATATTACGGGGGGCGCGAATTACTGAAGCTTTCTTT. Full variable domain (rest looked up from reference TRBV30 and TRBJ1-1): SQTIHQWPATLVQPVGSPLSLECTVEGTSNPNLYWYRQAAGRGLQLLFYSVGIGQISSEVPQNLSASRPQDRQFILSSKKLLLSDSGFYLCAWILRGARITEAFFGQGTRLTVV.

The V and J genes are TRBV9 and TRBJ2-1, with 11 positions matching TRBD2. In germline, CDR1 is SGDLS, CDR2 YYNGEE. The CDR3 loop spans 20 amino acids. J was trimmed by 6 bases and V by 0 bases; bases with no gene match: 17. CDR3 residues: CASSVEFGGLSGLAVNEQFF. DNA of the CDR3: TGTGCCAGCAGCGTAGAGTTCGGGGGGCTTTCGGGACTAGCGGTCAATGAGCAGTTCTTC.

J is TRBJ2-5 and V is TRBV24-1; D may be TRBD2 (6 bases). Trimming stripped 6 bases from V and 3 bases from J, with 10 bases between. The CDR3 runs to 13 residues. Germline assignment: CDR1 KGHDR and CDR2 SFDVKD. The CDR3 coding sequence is TGTGCCACCAGTTTAGGAGGGAAAGAGACCCAGTACTTC. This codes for CATSLGGKETQYF.

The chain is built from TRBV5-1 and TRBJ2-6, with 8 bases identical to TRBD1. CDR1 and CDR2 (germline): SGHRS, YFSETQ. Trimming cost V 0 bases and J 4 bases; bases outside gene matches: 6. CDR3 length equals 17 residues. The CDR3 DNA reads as TGCGCCAGCAGCTTGGGCACAGGACAGGGAGGGGCCAACGTCCTGACTTTC. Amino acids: CASSLGTGQGGANVLTF.